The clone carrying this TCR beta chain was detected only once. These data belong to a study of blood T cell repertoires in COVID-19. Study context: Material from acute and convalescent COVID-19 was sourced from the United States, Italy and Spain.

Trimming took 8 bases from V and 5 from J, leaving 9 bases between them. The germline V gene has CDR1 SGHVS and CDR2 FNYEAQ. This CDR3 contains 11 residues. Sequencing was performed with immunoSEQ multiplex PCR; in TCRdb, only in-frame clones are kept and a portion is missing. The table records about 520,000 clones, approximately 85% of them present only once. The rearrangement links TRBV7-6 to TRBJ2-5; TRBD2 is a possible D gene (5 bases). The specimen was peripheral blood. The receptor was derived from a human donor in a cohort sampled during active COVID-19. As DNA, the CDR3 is TGTGCCAGCGGGAGTACGGAGACCCAGTACTTC. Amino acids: CASGSTETQYF. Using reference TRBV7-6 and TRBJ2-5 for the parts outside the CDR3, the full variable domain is GAGVSQSPRYKVTKRGQDVALRCDPISGHVSLYWYRQALGQGPEFLTYFNYEAQQDKSGLPNDRFSAERPEGSISTLTIQRTEQRDSAMYRCASGSTETQYFGPGTRLLVL.